These 7 T cell receptor beta chains share one sample of origin, sequenced in a study of blood T cell repertoires in COVID-19. Sequencing was performed with immunoSEQ multiplex PCR; in TCRdb, only in-frame clones are kept and a portion is missing. Among about 81,000 clones listed, 80% to 90% were seen once. Sequencing was performed on PBMCs or T cells enriched from blood (not recorded which). Source of these receptors: a woman in her forties or fifties with acute COVID-19.

In nucleotides, the CDR3 is TGTGCCAGCAGCTTAGGTCTAGCGGGAGGGCCAGAGTACAATGAGCAGTTCTTC. This sequence encodes CASSLGLAGGPEYNEQFF. The J gene is TRBJ2-1, the V gene TRBV11-2; 12 positions match TRBD2. Germline V lookup: CDR1 SGHAT, CDR2 FQNNGV. V dropped 1 base and J dropped 4; count of bases not matched to a gene: 8. This CDR3 has 18 amino acids. The full variable domain, completed using reference TRBV11-2 and TRBJ2-1, is EAGVAQSPRYKIIEKRQSVAFWCNPISGHATLYWYQQILGQGPKLLIQFQNNGVVDDSQLPKDRFSAERLKGVDSTLKIQPAKLEDSAVYLCASSLGLAGGPEYNEQFFGPGTRLTVL.

This chain connects TRBV2 to TRBJ2-1, with 7 positions matching TRBD2. The J segment lost 8 bases and the V segment lost 8 bases, leaving 6 bases of the junction unmatched. CDR1 is SNHLY, CDR2 FYNNEI, per germline. CDR3 length equals 12 residues. Written as DNA, the CDR3 is TGTGCCAGCCGGGCGGGGGTACATGAGCAGTTCTTC. Protein: CASRAGVHEQFF.

The chain combines TRBV27 with TRBJ2-1; 8 nucleotides align to TRBD1. Germline V gene sequence: CDR1 MNHEY, CDR2 SMNVEV (reference sequence). This CDR3 is 16 amino acids long. With V trimmed by 1 base and J by 4 bases, 6 bases remained unmatched. The CDR3 nucleotides are TGTGCCAGCAGTTTATATGCGACAGGGGTTTACAATGAGCAGTTCTTC. This encodes CASSLYATGVYNEQFF.

The chain combines TRBV27 with TRBJ2-2; TRBD2 matches 11 bases. The CDR3 contains 17 residues. Germline assignment: CDR1 MNHEY and CDR2 SMNVEV (reference sequence). After removal of 3 bases from V and 3 bases from J, the junction contained 6 bases not matched to a gene. CDR3 in amino acids: CASSLTSGNADTGELFF. DNA for the CDR3: TGTGCCAGCAGTTTGACTAGCGGGAATGCCGACACCGGGGAGCTGTTTTTT.

This chain links TRBV5-4 with TRBJ1-6, with 8 positions matching TRBD1. The CDR3 spans 14 residues. Germline-derived CDR1 and CDR2 are SGHNT and YYREEE (reference sequence). Germline trimming cut 4 bases from V and 8 bases from J; bases unmatched to any gene: 5. The CDR3, as DNA: TGTGCCAGCAGCATACAGGGGGTGGATTCACCCCTCCACTTT. Translating it yields CASSIQGVDSPLHF.

The chain recombines TRBV6-5 with TRBJ1-6; 10 positions match TRBD1. V lost 4 bases and J lost 8; bases outside the gene matches: 5. The CDR3 runs 15 residues. Germline V CDR1 and CDR2: MNHEY, SVGAGI. CDR3 nucleotide sequence: TGTGCCAGCAGTTGGATGGACAGGGGGGATTCACCCCTCCACTTT. This encodes CASSWMDRGDSPLHF.

The chain has TRBV7-2 and TRBJ2-3; possibly TRBD2 for D (6 bases). V dropped 5 bases and J dropped 0 bases, with 9 bases sitting between them. The CDR3 loop spans 14 amino acids. Germline V gene data show CDR1 as SGHTA and CDR2 as FQGNSA. The CDR3 loop is CASSRDFSTDTQYF. CDR3 DNA: TGTGCCAGCAGCCGGGACTTCAGCACAGATACGCAGTATTTT.